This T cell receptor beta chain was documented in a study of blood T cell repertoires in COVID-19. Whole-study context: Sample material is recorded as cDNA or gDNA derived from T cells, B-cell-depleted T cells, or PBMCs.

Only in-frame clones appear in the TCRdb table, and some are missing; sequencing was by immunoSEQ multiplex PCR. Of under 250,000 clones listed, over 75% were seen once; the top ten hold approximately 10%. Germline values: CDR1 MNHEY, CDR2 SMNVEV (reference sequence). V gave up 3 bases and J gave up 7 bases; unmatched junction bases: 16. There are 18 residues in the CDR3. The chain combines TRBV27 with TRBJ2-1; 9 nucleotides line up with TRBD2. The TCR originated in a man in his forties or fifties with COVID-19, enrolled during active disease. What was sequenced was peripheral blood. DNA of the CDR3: TGTGCCAGCAGTTTGCACAGGGGCTCAGGAACTAGCGGGAATGAGCAGTTCTTC. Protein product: CASSLHRGSGTSGNEQFF.